These 11 T cell receptor beta chains came from one sample sequenced in a study of T cells in Graves' hyperthyroidism and ophthalmopathy. The investigators amplified TCR beta CDR3 regions from RNA transcripts. An initial round of RT-PCR targeting the TCR CDR3 relied on the HTBI primer set. TCRdb called the multiplex PCR reads again in MiXCR, with one record for every CDR3 protein. Altogether about 250,000 distinct CDR3 sequences are present, over 20% being singletons, with the ten largest covering about 40%. Sequencing was carried out using blood. The receptors stem from a woman between 40 and 55 years old with Graves' ophthalmopathy.

This clonotype was observed many times. The germline gene is not matched at one end of the junction; a read error may be the cause. V and J are TRBV20-1 and TRBJ2-7, with a tentative D call TRBD1 (5 bases). CDR1 is DFQATT, CDR2 SNEGSKA, per germline (reference sequence). This CDR3 is 15 amino acids long. The CDR3 protein is CSARDSPTVTYGQYF. In DNA, the CDR3 is TGCAGTGCTAGAGATTCTCCGACAGTTACCTACGGGCAGTACTTC.

Here the CDR3 DNA reads TGTGCCAGCAACGAGCTAGGACAGGGGAGTATCGTTGGCTACACCTTC. It is translated as CASNELGQGSIVGYTF. The chain links TRBV6-2 or TRBV6-3 to TRBJ1-2, with 9 bases that match TRBD1. The CDR3 loop spans 16 amino acids. The V segment lost 7 bases and the J segment 7 bases; nucleotides outside the gene matches: 16. The germline V gene has CDR1 MNHEY and CDR2 SVGEGT.

Concerning this clonotype itself: A read error is possible here, since a much larger clone lies one base away. Written as DNA, the CDR3 is TGTGTCGGGACCCTGCGCTCCTTGATGAACACTGAAGCTTTCTTT. It specifies CVGTLRSLMNTEAFF. This chain links TRBV30 with TRBJ1-1; D is possibly TRBD1 (5 bases). The CDR3 has 15 residues. Germline CDR1 and CDR2: GTSNPN and SVGIG (reference sequence).

The sample holds many counts of this clonotype. V gene TRBV28 combines with J gene TRBJ2-5, with 9 bases matching TRBD1. V shed 5 bases and J 5 bases; nucleotides not matched to a gene: 3. The CDR3 is 13 amino acids. CDR1 and CDR2 (germline): MDHEN, SYDVKM. The CDR3 loop reads CASSGDRGETQYF. For the CDR3, the DNA is TGTGCCAGCAGTGGAGACAGGGGGGAGACCCAGTACTTC.

The chain combines TRBV7-2 with TRBJ1-2, with 7 bases that match TRBD1. The CDR3 runs to 14 residues. Germline CDR1 is SGHTA and CDR2 is FQGNSA. The junction had 10 bases not matched to a gene; V was cut back by 5 bases and J by 7 bases. This chain's CDR3 is CASSLRQGHSGYTF. CDR3 coding DNA: TGTGCCAGCAGCCTCAGACAGGGCCATTCTGGCTACACCTTC.

This clonotype was observed many times. This chain connects TRBV24-1 to TRBJ1-5; D is possibly TRBD1 (5 bases). Germline CDR1 is KGHDR and CDR2 is SFDVKD. The CDR3 covers 14 residues. V gave up 4 bases and J gave up 4 bases, with 10 bases separating them. For the CDR3, the DNA is TGTGCCACCAGTGAAGGACATTCAAATCAGCCCCAGCATTTT. It is translated as CATSEGHSNQPQHF.

This clonotype was detected many times. This chain uses TRBV13 with TRBJ1-1; D gene uncertain. The CDR3 length is 11 residues. V lost 6 bases and J 8 bases, leaving 10 bases between the germline ends. Germline assignment: CDR1 PRHDT and CDR2 FYEKMQ (reference sequence). Here the CDR3 reads CASSVLAEAFF. The DNA for the CDR3 is TGTGCCAGCAGTGTATTAGCCGAAGCTTTCTTT.

This clonotype was seen just once. The V gene is TRBV6-1, the J gene TRBJ1-2; 7 bases map to TRBD1. CDR3 length: 14 amino acids. The germline V gene has CDR1 MNHNS and CDR2 SASEGT. V shed 7 bases, J shed 6 bases, and the junction held 11 bases outside the gene matches. CDR3 region: CASNLYSGGNGYTF. CDR3 nucleotides: TGTGCCAGCAATCTTTACTCAGGGGGTAATGGCTACACCTTC.

Ten or more counts support this clonotype. The chain uses TRBV12-3 or TRBV12-4 and TRBJ2-2; D not resolved. The CDR3 runs to 15 residues. Trimming pared 1 base from V and 6 bases from J, leaving 12 bases between. The CDR3 bases are TGTGCCAGCAGTTTAGTTCAGACTGACGCCGGGGAGCTGTTTTTT. Amino acids: CASSLVQTDAGELFF.

Comments on this clonotype: One end of the junction does not line up with germline, which may come from a read error. The J gene is TRBJ2-5, the V gene TRBV6-1; 9 nucleotides agree with TRBD1. The CDR3 extends over 14 amino acids. CDR1 and CDR2 (germline): MNHNS, SASEGT. The CDR3: CASREGQGQETQYF. CDR3 nucleotides: TGTGCCAGCAGGGAAGGACAGGGGCAAGAGACCCAGTACTTC.

This chain joins TRBV6-5 and TRBJ1-2; D is possibly TRBD1 (5 bases). The V end lost 1 base, the J end lost 0 bases, and 9 bases lay between the germline ends. Germline assignment: CDR1 MNHEY and CDR2 SVGAGI. The CDR3 spans 15 residues. The chain's CDR3 is CASSYYQGTNYGYTF. The CDR3 DNA reads TGTGCCAGCAGTTACTATCAGGGCACTAACTATGGCTACACCTTC.